The subject of this entry is one TCR beta chain. Its antigen is still unknown. Sequenced by immunoSEQ multiplex PCR; TCRdb stores in-frame clones only, minus some. The table includes roughly 69,000 clones, 85% to 90% detected once. This specimen belongs to a study of Tregs in tolerant kidney transplant recipients. In the study overall: Related graft donors supplied nonmyeloablative bone marrow transplants, and mixed chimerism was transient.

V shed 3 bases and J 3 bases; nucleotides not matched to a gene: 9. CDR1 MDHEN and CDR2 SYDVKM come from the germline V gene. The CDR3 sequence is 16 residues long. The study, taken as a whole, reports: Tolerant patients' donor-specific Tregs expanded beyond overall Tregs, suggesting antigen-driven growth.

The chain uses TRBV28 and TRBJ2-3, with 7 bases that match TRBD2. The input for sequencing was CD4+ T cells from blood, taken before the transplant. This TCR came from a human donor who received a combined kidney and bone marrow transplant. This CDR3 is CASSLGAGWGTDTQYF. The DNA for the CDR3 is TGTGCCAGCAGTTTGGGAGCGGGGTGGGGGACAGATACGCAGTATTTT. The full variable domain, rest sourced from reference TRBV28 and TRBJ2-3, is DVKVTQSSRYLVKRTGEKVFLECVQDMDHENMFWYRQDPGLGLRLIYFSYDVKMKEKGDIPEGYSVSREKKERFSLILESASTNQTSMYLCASSLGAGWGTDTQYFGPGTRLTVL.